This T cell receptor (beta chain) was recorded in a study of cytomegalovirus exposure and HLA in healthy donors. The study ran its PCR with 60 Vbeta and 13 Jbeta primers. The data were produced by immunoSEQ multiplex PCR, yet TCRdb's version contains in-frame clones alone and is incomplete. The sample lists under 200,000 clones; around 81% were seen once. V lost 5 bases to trimming and J lost 6 bases; unmatched junction nucleotides: 10. The CDR3 has 15 amino acids. Germline V lookup: CDR1 SGHVS, CDR2 FQNEAQ. V and J are TRBV7-8 and TRBJ2-5; 9 bases agree with TRBD1. The source material was PBMCs. This TCR derives from a middle-aged man in good health and CMV-seronegative. CDR3 DNA sequence: TGTGCCAGCAGCCCAGGCCGGGACAGGGTGAAGACCCAGTACTTC. Translated: CASSPGRDRVKTQYF.